This passage covers 12 T cell receptor beta chains from one sample sequenced in a study of shared clonotypes between healthy human individuals. The protocol was immunoSEQ multiplex PCR, while the TCRdb copy is restricted to in-frame clones and leaves out a portion. The sample includes 550,000 to 700,000 clones, around three quarters of them seen just once. The material sequenced was memory CD4+ T cells sorted from blood. As to subset: CD45RA-negative fraction. These receptors were collected from a woman younger than 45 in good health.

The rearrangement links TRBV9 to TRBJ1-4; 8 bases line up with TRBD1. Germline V lookup: CDR1 SGDLS, CDR2 YYNGEE. The V segment lost 3 bases and the J segment 7 bases; nucleotides outside the gene matches: 8. This CDR3 spans 15 amino acids. As DNA, the CDR3 is TGTGCCAGCAGCGCGGAGACAGGGGAGAGTGAAAAACTGTTTTTT. It specifies CASSAETGESEKLFF.

This clone has a single count. The chain has TRBV5-5 and TRBJ2-1; D remains ambiguous. Germline CDR1 and CDR2: SGHKS and YYEKEE (reference sequence). With 4 bases removed from V and 4 bases from J, the gap between germline ends came to 3 bases. CDR3 size: 11 residues. The CDR3 region has the DNA TGTGCCAGCAGCCTATACAATGAGCAGTTCTTC. Protein: CASSLYNEQFF.

As concerns this clone: Other DNA sequences in the sample encode the same CDR3. The V call is TRBV5-1, the J call TRBJ1-2, with D possibly matching TRBD1 (5 bases). This CDR3 spans 12 amino acids. Trimming removed 5 bases at V and 4 bases at J, with 9 bases between. CDR1 is SGHRS and CDR2 is YFSETQ in the germline V gene. CDR3 sequence reads: CASRGEGYGYTF. The DNA of the CDR3 is TGCGCCAGCAGGGGGGAAGGCTATGGCTACACCTTC.

The rearrangement joins TRBV27 to TRBJ2-3; TRBD2 aligns across 13 bases. The CDR3 length is 16 residues. Germline V CDR1 and CDR2: MNHEY, SMNVEV (reference sequence). V was clipped by 6 bases and J by 4 bases; unmatched bases: 7. CDR3 in DNA: TGTGCCAGCAGCACTCTGACTAGCGGGAGGTCAGATACGCAGTATTTT. The encoded protein is CASSTLTSGRSDTQYF.

This chain joins TRBV19 and TRBJ2-1; D might be TRBD2 (5 bases). The V and J ends lost 5 bases and 9 bases respectively, with 14 bases between them. The CDR3 has 13 amino acids. Germline V gives CDR1 LNHDA, CDR2 SQIVND (reference sequence). CDR3 loop: CASSPGMGSEQFF. In nucleotides, the CDR3 is TGTGCCAGTAGTCCCGGGATGGGAAGTGAGCAGTTCTTC.

The V call is TRBV4-1, the J call TRBJ2-1; TRBD1 matches at 9 bases. The CDR3 covers 18 residues. The germline V gene has CDR1 MGHRA and CDR2 YSYEKL. V lost 0 bases, J lost 7 bases, and 13 bases stayed unmatched. CDR3 residues: CASSQDPPGTGSWNEQFF. DNA for the CDR3: TGCGCCAGCAGCCAAGACCCCCCAGGGACAGGGAGTTGGAATGAGCAGTTCTTC.

This chain links TRBV28 with TRBJ1-3; D is uncertain. This CDR3 comprises 15 residues. Germline CDR1 MDHEN, CDR2 SYDVKM. Trimming took 2 bases from V and 0 from J, leaving 8 bases between them. The CDR3 protein is CASSLHTNSGNTIYF. The CDR3 DNA reads TGTGCCAGCAGTTTACACACAAACTCTGGAAACACCATATATTTT.

The genes are TRBV10-2 and TRBJ1-1, with a weak D call TRBD1 (5 bases). This CDR3 contains 13 residues. V was trimmed by 6 bases and J by 7 bases, leaving 15 bases between them. Germline V lookup: CDR1 WSHSY, CDR2 SAAADI. The CDR3 loop reads CASRSEKGFEAFF. The CDR3 DNA sequence: TGCGCCAGCAGGTCAGAGAAGGGGTTTGAAGCTTTCTTT.

In this sample, this clone turned up many times. The V gene is TRBV4-2, the J gene TRBJ2-7; the match to TRBD2 covers 9 bases. The CDR3 length is 17 residues. The V segment lost 3 bases and the J segment 1 base; nucleotides outside the gene matches: 10. The germline V gene encodes CDR1 LGHNA and CDR2 YNFKEQ. This CDR3 is CASSHGTGTSLSYEQYF. DNA of the CDR3: TGTGCCAGCAGCCACGGAACCGGGACTAGCCTTTCCTACGAGCAGTACTTC.

This sequence joins TRBV5-1 and TRBJ1-2; 8 bases align to TRBD1. CDR3 length: 15 residues. The V and J ends lost 0 bases and 2 bases, in that order; junction bases with no gene match: 3. Germline CDR1 reads SGHRS; CDR2 reads YFSETQ. Here the CDR3 DNA reads TGCGCCAGCAGCTTGGGGACAGGGTTAAACTATGGCTACACCTTC. It yields the protein CASSLGTGLNYGYTF.

CDR3 protein: CATGLSYEQYF. The CDR3 bases are TGTGCCACCGGACTGTCCTACGAGCAGTACTTC. V and J are TRBV10-3 and TRBJ2-7; D possibly corresponds to TRBD2 (5 bases). This CDR3 comprises 11 residues. V lost 10 bases to trimming and J lost 1 base, with 8 bases between them. The germline gives CDR1 ENHRY, CDR2 SYGVKD.

The CDR3 sequence is CASSDSSGSYEQYF. As DNA, the CDR3 is TGTGCCAGTTCCGACAGTTCCGGCTCCTACGAGCAGTACTTC. J is TRBJ2-7 and V is TRBV19; TRBD1 might be the D (5 bases). The CDR3 totals 14 residues. Trimming took 8 bases from V and 0 from J, leaving 14 bases between them. Germline V gene lookup returns CDR1 LNHDA and CDR2 SQIVND (reference sequence).